This T cell receptor beta chain derives from a study of response to subunit inactivated influenza vaccine (dated 2018 in TCRdb). For context, the study as a whole: The study used deep quantitative T cell receptor repertoire profiling to track responses to a trivalent subunit inactivated influenza vaccine. Overall study results and their limits: It was suggested by the authors that each seasonal influenza vaccination may recruit only a limited number of new T cells.

Trimming at the junction amounts to 4 bases on V and 1 base on J, and the germline ends lie 13 bases apart. From the cysteine through the phenylalanine, the CDR3 covers 15 amino acids. CDR3 DNA only is kept here, 45 bases in frame from base 1. CDR1 and CDR2 are read off the germline V gene as SGHRS and YFSETQ. Regarding this clonotype: It lacks a known antigen. Base qualities are not recorded, but no much larger clone differs from it by a single base.

Receptor libraries were prepared by RT-PCR. Instrument used: Illumina HiSeq 2500. TCRdb ran its own pipeline on the public reads, namely fastp trimming at Q25 and MiXCR clone calling, and kept in-frame beta chains. Each entry merges the rows of one CDR3 protein and shows their most common DNA and genes. The sample includes almost 250,000 distinct CDR3 sequences, with roughly an eighth observed a single time. The ten largest clones represent about 7.8% of the sample. The V and J genes are TRBV5-1 and TRBJ2-3; matching of 6 bases hints at TRBD1 as the D gene. This TCR was recovered from a man aged 50 to 60 who received an inactivated influenza vaccine. Donor details come from another sample of the same person, matched by shared clones. Specimen: non-naive T cells sorted from PBMCs, collected roughly 2 weeks before vaccination. Read against the paper, the sample's cell subset or site label means: memory T cell fraction. Here the CDR3 is given as CASSITRQGTDTQYF. Here is the DNA: TGCGCCAGCAGCATAACCCGACAGGGCACAGATACGCAGTATTTT.